Shown below are 8 T cell receptor beta chains from a single sample sequenced in a study of T cells in Graves' hyperthyroidism and ophthalmopathy. RNA transcripts provided the source from which TCR beta CDR3 regions were amplified. The TCR CDR3 was amplified in a first-round RT-PCR using the HTBI primer set. TCRdb re-called the multiplex PCR reads with MiXCR, one entry per CDR3 protein. Of about 380,000 distinct CDR3 sequences in the sample, over 11% were seen once. The specimen was blood. All receptors come from a woman aged 60 to 75 with Graves' hyperthyroidism.

There are many counts of this clonotype. V gene TRBV24-1 combines with J gene TRBJ2-3, with 7 bases matching TRBD2. CDR1 is KGHDR, CDR2 SFDVKD, per germline. Unmatched junction bases numbered 9, after V lost 4 bases and J lost 6 bases. The CDR3 runs to 15 residues. CDR3 sequence (DNA): TGTGCCACCAGTGACCCGCCGGCGGGAGAGGATACGCAGTATTTT. This gives the protein CATSDPPAGEDTQYF.

The V gene is TRBV27, the J gene TRBJ2-5; D unclear. There are 12 residues in the CDR3. Germline V lookup: CDR1 MNHEY, CDR2 SMNVEV (reference sequence). V dropped 7 bases and J dropped 7 bases, with 13 bases sitting between them. CDR3 in DNA: TGTGCCAGCACTGACCCCCACGGGACCCAGTACTTC. This gives the protein CASTDPHGTQYF.

This sequence joins TRBV5-1 and TRBJ2-5; D not certain. CDR3 size: 13 residues. Germline CDR1 reads SGHRS; CDR2 reads YFSETQ. V lost 1 base to trimming and J lost 1 base, with 5 bases between them. The CDR3 spells CASSLSFQETQYF. For the CDR3, the DNA is TGCGCCAGCAGCTTGTCCTTCCAAGAGACCCAGTACTTC.

V and J are TRBV6-2 or TRBV6-3 and TRBJ2-1; D remains ambiguous. The germline V gene has CDR1 MNHEY and CDR2 SVGEGT. V was cut by 6 bases and J by 6 bases, with 12 bases left in between. This CDR3 is 13 amino acids long. The CDR3 DNA reads TGTGCCAGCAGGGAATCCTCACGCAATGAGCAGTTCTTC. Amino acids: CASRESSRNEQFF.

In its sample, this clonotype was seen many times. The chain is built from TRBV20-1 and TRBJ2-5; D might be TRBD2 (6 bases). V lost 2 bases to trimming and J lost 5 bases, with 12 bases between them. CDR1 is DFQATT and CDR2 is SNEGSKA in the germline V gene (reference sequence). CDR3 length: 13 amino acids. The DNA for the CDR3 is TGCAGTGCTAGATCACCGGGAGCGGAGACCCAGTACTTC. Translated, it gives CSARSPGAETQYF.

There are a few counts of this clonotype. The V call is TRBV13, the J call TRBJ1-2; no definite D call. Germline loops: CDR1 PRHDT, CDR2 FYEKMQ (reference sequence). The CDR3 extends over 13 amino acids. V was shortened by 5 bases and J by 4 bases, with 11 bases between the two germline ends. Here the CDR3 DNA reads TGTGCCAGCAGCCGAGAGGGCCGCTATGGCTACACCTTC. This encodes CASSREGRYGYTF. The full variable domain, with the rest looked up from reference TRBV13 and TRBJ1-2, is AAGVIQSPRHLIKEKRETATLKCYPIPRHDTVYWYQQGPGQDPQFLISFYEKMQSDKGSIPDRFSAQQFSDYHSELNMSSLELGDSALYFCASSREGRYGYTFGSGTRLTVV.

The chain combines TRBV7-9 with TRBJ1-1; D not certain. CDR1 SEHNR and CDR2 FQNEAQ come from the germline V gene (reference sequence). This CDR3 contains 15 residues. The germline V and J ends were trimmed by 5 bases and 1 base, with 14 bases remaining between them. The CDR3 nucleotides are TGTGCCAGCAGCCCCTATGGTTCCGGGAACACTGAAGCTTTCTTT. Protein: CASSPYGSGNTEAFF.

For this clonotype: This may be a read error: a much more frequent sequence differs by one nucleotide. V gene TRBV20-1 combines with J gene TRBJ2-7; 11 bases align to TRBD1. Germline CDR1 DFQATT, CDR2 SNEGSKA (reference sequence). This CDR3 is 15 amino acids long. With 6 bases clipped from V and 6 bases from J, the junction kept 13 bases outside the gene matches. The CDR3 region has the DNA TGCAGTGCCTGCCCTATAGGACAGGGGGCCCTCGAGCAGTACTTC. Encoded protein: CSACPIGQGALEQYF.